Listed below are T cell receptor beta chains from one sample, sequenced in a study of a mutant IDH1 vaccine in newly diagnosed glioma. Profiled with immunoSEQ multiplex PCR; TCRdb holds only in-frame clones, not every one. The profile shows 20,000 to 25,000 clones, just over 70% of them singletons. Antigens of these TCRs are unknown. This specimen consisted of peripheral blood mononuclear cells (PBMCs), obtained from a glioma patient whose treatment included an IDH1 peptide vaccine. These receptors originate from a man aged 18-30 years with glioma. Some clones in this sample may be carry-over from other donors' samples. The CDR3 runs from the conserved cysteine through the conserved F or W. D genes are given only for firm matches. Not every row has a clone size; where given, it reads once, few, many or a size class.

V	size	J	D	CDR3	DNA
TRBV5-5	-	TRBJ2-2	-	CASSLRLVRTGNTGELFF	TGTGCCAGCAGCTTAAGGCTCGTGCGGACCGGGAACACCGGGGAGCTGTTTTTT
TRBV5-1	-	TRBJ2-1	TRBD2	CASSLEQGLAGGNEQFF	TGCGCCAGCAGCTTGGAACAGGGACTAGCGGGAGGAAATGAGCAGTTCTTC
TRBV6-5	once	TRBJ2-2	-	CASRRASGSTGELFF	TGTGCCAGCAGGCGCGCGTCGGGGAGCACCGGGGAGCTGTTTTTT
TRBV7-9	-	TRBJ2-1	TRBD1	CASSPTLTGAGGNEQFF	TGTGCCAGCAGCCCTACCTTGACAGGGGCAGGCGGCAATGAGCAGTTCTTC
TRBV5-8	few	TRBJ2-2	TRBD1	CASTGGPGTGDTGELFF	TGTGCCAGCACCGGGGGCCCTGGGACAGGGGACACCGGGGAGCTGTTTTTT
TRBV5-1	-	TRBJ2-2	-	CASSQLGGYGELFF	TGCGCCAGCAGCCAACTTGGGGGGTACGGGGAGCTGTTTTTT
TRBV5-1	-	TRBJ2-2	TRBD2	CASSIGLAGTNTGELFF	TGCGCCAGCAGCATCGGACTAGCGGGAACGAACACCGGGGAGCTGTTTTTT
TRBV2	-	TRBJ1-5	TRBD1	CASQGPGGTNQPQHF	TGTGCCAGCCAAGGTCCAGGGGGGACCAATCAGCCCCAGCATTTT
TRBV6-5	once	TRBJ1-5	TRBD1	CASAYDRGTGLRHF	TGTGCTTCAGCTTACGACCGTGGGACAGGGTTAAGGCATTTT
TRBV10-3	-	TRBJ2-5	-	CASRAQMQETQYF	TGTGCCTCCCGGGCGCAGATGCAAGAGACCCAGTACTTC
TRBV7-2	-	TRBJ1-1	-	CASSLVVMNTEAFF	TGTGCCAGCAGCTTAGTGGTCATGAACACTGAAGCTTTCTTT
TRBV15	-	TRBJ1-2	-	CATSKAASMGYTF	TGTGCCACCAGCAAGGCTGCTAGCATGGGCTACACCTTC
TRBV14	-	TRBJ2-2	-	CASSQGTALTGELFF	TGTGCCAGCAGCCAAGGGACAGCGCTCACCGGGGAGCTGTTTTTT
TRBV27	-	TRBJ2-7	-	CASSLEFSRAYYEQYF	TGTGCCAGCAGTTTAGAGTTCAGTCGGGCTTACTACGAGCAGTACTTC
TRBV6-4	-	TRBJ2-4	TRBD1	CASSDSGTGGIQYF	TGTGCCAGCAGTGACTCCGGGACAGGGGGCATTCAGTACTTC
TRBV5-5	-	TRBJ2-6	TRBD1	CASSSGTGVNSGANVLTF	TGTGCCAGCAGCAGCGGGACAGGGGTTAACTCTGGGGCCAACGTCCTGACTTTC